A selection of T cell receptor beta chains follows, all from one sample in a study of PD-1 blockade in classical Hodgkin lymphoma. Assay used: immunoSEQ multiplex PCR; TCRdb lists only in-frame clones, some missing. The sample shows about 13,000 clones, 65% to 80% of them seen only once. This sample comprised CD8+ T cells from blood, obtained at baseline. All receptors derive from a human donor with classical Hodgkin lymphoma. Each CDR3 is given with its conserved first and last residue. Fields, in order: J gene, D gene, clone size, V gene, CDR3 DNA, CDR3 protein. D genes are given only for firm matches. A row's size may be missing; if present it is once, few, many or a size class.

>TRBJ2-2|NA|NA|TRBV28
TGTGCCAGCAGCCTTCCGGACAGACCCGGGGAGCTGTTTTTT
CASSLPDRPGELFF
>TRBJ1-1|NA|NA|TRBV2
TGTGCCAACATCCCTCCGGGACAACTTACTGAAGCTTTCTTT
CANIPPGQLTEAFF
>TRBJ2-1|TRBD2|NA|TRBV9
TGTGCCAGCAGCGTAGGCCACACTAGCGGGGGAAGAAATGAGCAGTTCTTC
CASSVGHTSGGRNEQFF
>TRBJ2-7|NA|NA|TRBV7-2
TGTGCCAGCAGCTTCGCGAGTTGGGAGCAGTACTTC
CASSFASWEQYF
>TRBJ2-1|NA|NA|TRBV6-5
TGTGCCAGCAGTTTGGGGGCAGCGTACAATGAGCAGTTCTTC
CASSLGAAYNEQFF
>TRBJ1-5|NA|NA|TRBV6-1
TGTGCCAGCAGTGAAGCCCTTGGGGGGGGGCATTCCCAGCATTTT
CASSEALGGGHSQHF
>TRBJ1-2|NA|NA|TRBV30
TGTGCCTGGATAAGGGAATGGGGATATGGCTACACCTTC
CAWIREWGYGYTF
>TRBJ2-7|TRBD1|NA|TRBV18
TGTGCCAGCTCACCCAACGACAGGGTGAGCTCCTACGAGCAGTACTTC
CASSPNDRVSSYEQYF
>TRBJ2-3|NA|once|TRBV7-9
TGTGCCAGCAGCTTAGATTATACGCAGTATTTT
CASSLDYTQYF
>TRBJ2-2|TRBD1|NA|TRBV9
TGTGCCAGCAGCGTAGTGCTTTCGGACAGGGCAACGAACACCGGGGAGCTGTTTTTT
CASSVVLSDRATNTGELFF
>TRBJ2-1|TRBD2|NA|TRBV7-6
TGTGCCAGCAGCTTAGAGTCTAGCGGGGGGCCTGTCTACAATGAGCAGTTCTTC
CASSLESSGGPVYNEQFF
>TRBJ1-3|TRBD1|few|TRBV7-9
TGTGCCAGCAGACCCGACAGGGCTGGAAACACCATATATTTT
CASRPDRAGNTIYF
>TRBJ1-2|TRBD1|NA|TRBV7-8
TGTGCCAGCAGTTGGAACTTGGGACAGGGGACCGGCTACACCTTC
CASSWNLGQGTGYTF
>TRBJ2-1|TRBD2|NA|TRBV5-4
TGTGCCAGCAGCTTGGGGACTAGCGGGGCCAGCTCCTACAATGAGCAGTTCTTC
CASSLGTSGASSYNEQFF
>TRBJ2-7|NA|NA|TRBV6-1
TGTGCCAGCAGTGACCGGGACTCTTCCTACGAGCAGTACTTC
CASSDRDSSYEQYF
>TRBJ2-1|TRBD1|NA|TRBV4-1
TGCGCCAGCAGCCTCATGGACAGGGCCTACAATGAGCAGTTCTTC
CASSLMDRAYNEQFF
>TRBJ1-1|TRBD1|NA|TRBV27
TGTGCCAGCAGTTGGACAGGGGTGAACACTGAAGCTTTCTTT
CASSWTGVNTEAFF
>TRBJ2-7|NA|NA|TRBV5-8
TGTGCCAGCAGCTTGGTGTTTATCCTGCAGTTGGCAACCTACGAGCAGTACTTC
CASSLVFILQLATYEQYF
>TRBJ2-2|TRBD2|NA|TRBV10-1
TGCGCCAGCCATAGGATGGCTAGCGGGGGGGATTACACCGGGGAGCTGTTTTTT
CASHRMASGGDYTGELFF
>TRBJ1-2|NA|NA|TRBV6-8
TGTGCCAGCAGTCCACAGCCCGTTGAAGGCTATGGCTACACCTTC
CASSPQPVEGYGYTF
>TRBJ2-7|TRBD1|NA|TRBV5-1
TGCGCCAGCAGCCTCGGGACAGGACCCTACGAGCAGTACTTC
CASSLGTGPYEQYF
>TRBJ2-7|NA|few|TRBV11-2
TGTGCCAGCAGCCCTCAGGGGTACGAGCAGTACTTC
CASSPQGYEQYF
>TRBJ2-3|TRBD2|NA|TRBV9
TGTGCCAGCAGCGAGGGAGTTAGCGGGCTCCGAGATACGCAGTATTTT
CASSEGVSGLRDTQYF
>TRBJ2-5|NA|NA|TRBV23-1
TGCGCCAGCAGTCTACCCCCTCTGGGGGGTTGCGGTCAAGAGACCCAGTACTTC
CASSLPPLGGCGQETQYF
>TRBJ2-1|NA|NA|TRBV30
TGTGCCTGGAGTGTACCGGACGGGGTGCACGAGCAGTTCTTC
CAWSVPDGVHEQFF
>TRBJ1-1|NA|once|TRBV7-9
TGTGCCAGCAGCTTAGCGATTTCCGCGAACACTGAAGCTTTCTTT
CASSLAISANTEAFF
>TRBJ2-7|TRBD1|NA|TRBV4-2
TGTGCCAGCAGCCAAGGGACAGGGGAATACAAGCAGTACTTC
CASSQGTGEYKQYF
>TRBJ1-3|NA|NA|TRBV7-8
TGTGCCAGCAGCCCCACCGGTGGGGGAAACACCATATATTTT
CASSPTGGGNTIYF
>TRBJ2-3|NA|once|TRBV30
TGTGCCTGGAGTGTACTAGCACCACTTAGCACAGATACGCAGTATTTT
CAWSVLAPLSTDTQYF
>TRBJ2-7|NA|NA|TRBV12-5
TGTGCTAGTGGTTTGGTACCCTACGAGCAGTACTTC
CASGLVPYEQYF
>TRBJ2-5|TRBD2|NA|TRBV5-4
TGTGCCAGCAGCCTTAGCGGGGGGGTACAAGAGACCCAGTACTTC
CASSLSGGVQETQYF
>TRBJ1-4|NA|NA|TRBV7-2
TGTGCCAGCAGCAAAAACATAATCGGAACTAATGAAAAACTGTTTTTT
CASSKNIIGTNEKLFF
>TRBJ2-2|NA|NA|TRBV7-9
TGTGCCAGCAGCTTACGTGCTACCGGGGAGCTGTTTTTT
CASSLRATGELFF
>TRBJ2-2|TRBD1|NA|TRBV13
TGTGCCAGCAGCCCAGGGACAGGGAAGAACACCGGGGAGCTGTTTTTT
CASSPGTGKNTGELFF
>TRBJ2-7|NA|medium-sized|TRBV4-2
TGTGCCAGCAGCCAGGAGGAGGGACTTTCCTCTTCCTACGAGCAGTACTTC
CASSQEEGLSSSYEQYF
>TRBJ2-7|NA|NA|TRBV7-9
TGTGCCAGCAGCCCCCTCTCCTCCTACGAGCAGTACTTC
CASSPLSSYEQYF
>TRBJ1-1|NA|NA|TRBV28
TGTGCCAGCAGTGTAACGGTGAACACTGAAGCTTTCTTT
CASSVTVNTEAFF
>TRBJ2-3|TRBD2|NA|TRBV27
TGTGCCAGCAGTGAGCCGGGACTAGCGGGGGAGGCAGATACGCAGTATTTT
CASSEPGLAGEADTQYF
>TRBJ2-7|NA|once|TRBV6-6
TGTGCCAGCAGCGCCTTAGGGGTCTACGAGCAGTACTTC
CASSALGVYEQYF
>TRBJ2-1|TRBD2|NA|TRBV30
TGTGCCTGGAGTGAATGGGGACTAGCGACCTACAATGAGCAGTTCTTC
CAWSEWGLATYNEQFF
>TRBJ1-2|NA|once|TRBV7-3
TGTGCCAGCAGCCCCCGGTCGGTTGGAGGCTACACCTTC
CASSPRSVGGYTF
>TRBJ2-1|TRBD2|few|TRBV7-2
TGTGCCAGCAGCTTAGCCGCGGGACTAGCGGGGGCGAGCTCCTACAATGAGCAGTTCTTC
CASSLAAGLAGASSYNEQFF
>TRBJ1-1|NA|NA|TRBV9
TGTGCCAGCAGCGTAGGAGGGAACGTTGAAGCTTTCTTT
CASSVGGNVEAFF
>TRBJ2-7|NA|NA|TRBV25-1
TGTGCCAGCAGTGAATTTAAGGGGGTTGACGAGCAGTACTTC
CASSEFKGVDEQYF
>TRBJ2-2|NA|NA|TRBV5-6
TGTGCCAGCAGCGCCAGCTGGGAGCTGTTTTTT
CASSASWELFF
>TRBJ1-1|NA|few|TRBV4-3
TGCGCCAGCAGCCTGGCATGGAACACTGAAGCTTTCTTT
CASSLAWNTEAFF
>TRBJ1-4|NA|NA|TRBV4-3
TGCGCCAGCAGCCAAGGGTTACAGGAAAAACTGTTTTTT
CASSQGLQEKLFF
>TRBJ2-2|NA|NA|TRBV11-3
TGTGCCAGCAGCTTGGCCGGACAGTCGAACACCGGGGAGCTGTTTTTT
CASSLAGQSNTGELFF
>TRBJ1-2|TRBD1|NA|TRBV28
TGTGCCAGCAGTCGGGTGGGACAGGGTAGCGGCTACACCTTC
CASSRVGQGSGYTF
>TRBJ1-1|NA|NA|TRBV11-2
TGTGCCAGCAGCTCGATGCAGGGGACTGAAGCTTTCTTT
CASSSMQGTEAFF
>TRBJ1-1|NA|once|TRBV6-5
TGTGCCAGCACCGCAACGTGGGAAAGCGGAGCTTTCTTT
CASTATWESGAFF
>TRBJ2-1|NA|NA|TRBV4-2
TGTGCCAGCAGCCAAGATATGGAGGACGCCACCTACAATGAGCAGTTCTTC
CASSQDMEDATYNEQFF
>TRBJ2-2|TRBD1|NA|TRBV7-9
TGTGCCAGCAGCTTATACAGGGGTGGAACCGGGGAGCTGTTTTTT
CASSLYRGGTGELFF